The 30 T cell receptor beta chains below all came from one sample that was sequenced in a study of CD4+ T cells in melanoma. Libraries were prepared by immunoSEQ multiplex PCR; TCRdb keeps only in-frame clonotypes and omits some of them. Of about 20,000 clones in the sample, 83% were seen once. Sequencing was done on a sample of cells from a culture (not recorded whether cultured in vitro). All receptors derive from a human donor with melanoma.

The chain recombines TRBV7-2 with TRBJ1-5; D possibly corresponds to TRBD1 (6 bases). Germline assignment: CDR1 SGHTA and CDR2 FQGNSA. V was cut by 1 base and J by 6 bases, with 10 bases left in between. The CDR3 extends over 14 amino acids. The CDR3 loop is CASSLVTGTQPQHF. The CDR3 DNA reads TGTGCCAGCAGCTTAGTCACAGGGACTCAGCCCCAGCATTTT.

This clone was counted a few times. The genes are TRBV5-1 and TRBJ1-1; D not certain. V was clipped by 0 bases and J by 0 bases, with 12 bases between them. The CDR3 has 16 amino acids. Germline V lookup: CDR1 SGHRS, CDR2 YFSETQ. The CDR3 loop reads CASSLGKGAMNTEAFF. In nucleotides, the CDR3 is TGCGCCAGCAGCTTGGGTAAGGGAGCCATGAACACTGAAGCTTTCTTT.

The chain is built from TRBV7-2 and TRBJ2-7; D is undetermined. CDR3 length: 13 amino acids. The germline CDR1 and CDR2 sequences are SGHTA and FQGNSA. The germline V and J ends were trimmed by 2 bases and 5 bases, with 10 bases remaining between them. The CDR3 bases are TGTGCCAGCAGCTTACGGAATCTACACGAGCAGTACTTC. It is translated as CASSLRNLHEQYF.

V is TRBV19 and J is TRBJ2-3; the D is unclear. Per the germline V gene, CDR1 is LNHDA and CDR2 is SQIVND (reference sequence). The CDR3 length is 13 residues. V was clipped by 3 bases and J by 9 bases, with 13 bases between them. In nucleotides, the CDR3 is TGTGCCAGTAGTATTCCACCCCTCAACACGCAGTATTTT. Protein sequence: CASSIPPLNTQYF. The full variable domain, its missing parts supplied by reference TRBV19 and TRBJ2-3, is DGGITQSPKYLFRKEGQNVTLSCEQNLNHDAMYWYRQDPGQGLRLIYYSQIVNDFQKGDIAEGYSVSREKKESFPLTVTSAQKNPTAFYLCASSIPPLNTQYFGPGTRLTVL.

The CDR3 region has the DNA TGTGCCAGCAGCCTGAGCGGGGGGCCGGGAGATACGCAGTATTTT. Translated, it gives CASSLSGGPGDTQYF. The chain recombines TRBV14 with TRBJ2-3, with TRBD2 matching over 9 bases. Losses at the gene ends were 4 bases for V and 5 bases for J; bases not matched to a gene: 7. Germline values: CDR1 SGHDN, CDR2 FVKESK. This CDR3 has 15 residues.

Here the CDR3 reads CASKRDFFITDTQYF. CDR3 sequence (DNA): TGTGCCAGCAAGAGGGACTTCTTTATCACAGATACGCAGTATTTT. V usage is TRBV2 and J usage is TRBJ2-3; a weak D match, TRBD2 (6 bases). The CDR3 runs to 15 residues. The ends were cut back, 7 bases at V and 2 bases at J, with 16 bases in the middle. The germline gives CDR1 SNHLY, CDR2 FYNNEI.

This chain joins TRBV19 and TRBJ1-5, with D unclear. The CDR3 has 16 residues. The germline gives CDR1 LNHDA, CDR2 SQIVND (reference sequence). V dropped 2 bases and J dropped 1 base, with 12 bases sitting between them. The CDR3: CASSISWQTSNQPQHF. The CDR3 DNA sequence: TGTGCCAGTAGTATAAGTTGGCAGACAAGCAATCAGCCCCAGCATTTT.

This clone came up once. The V gene is TRBV4-2, the J gene TRBJ2-3; 10 positions agree with TRBD2. Per the germline V gene, CDR1 is LGHNA and CDR2 is YNFKEQ. After removal of 1 base from V and 2 bases from J, the junction contained 9 bases not matched to a gene. This CDR3 region has 18 residues. The CDR3 loop is CASSQVAGGRRNTDTQYF. Written as DNA, the CDR3 is TGTGCCAGCAGCCAAGTAGCGGGGGGACGACGAAACACAGATACGCAGTATTTT.

This sequence joins TRBV5-1 and TRBJ2-1, with D unresolved. Trimming stripped 0 bases from V and 5 bases from J, with 9 bases between. Per germline, CDR1 SGHRS and CDR2 YFSETQ. The CDR3 covers 14 residues. The CDR3 coding sequence is TGCGCCAGCAGCTTGGCCTCAGTGAACAATGAGCAGTTCTTC. Translation gives CASSLASVNNEQFF. Full variable domain (outside the CDR3, taken from reference TRBV5-1 and TRBJ2-1): KAGVTQTPRYLIKTRGQQVTLSCSPISGHRSVSWYQQTPGQGLQFLFEYFSETQRNKGNFPGRFSGRQFSNSRSEMNVSTLELGDSALYLCASSLASVNNEQFFGPGTRLTVL.

The chain carries TRBV2 and TRBJ2-7; maybe TRBD2 (6 bases). Per the germline V gene, CDR1 is SNHLY and CDR2 is FYNNEI. The CDR3 extends over 12 amino acids. Trimming removed 5 bases at V and 2 bases at J, with 7 bases between. This CDR3 is CASSRLAYEQYF. CDR3 in DNA: TGTGCCAGCAGTAGACTAGCCTACGAGCAGTACTTC.

The V call is TRBV30, the J call TRBJ1-5; 8 bases map to TRBD1. With V trimmed by 5 bases and J by 2 bases, 8 bases remained unmatched. The CDR3 has 15 amino acids. Germline lookup yields CDR1 GTSNPN and CDR2 SVGIG (reference sequence). This chain's CDR3 is CAWGVGGQGNQPQHF. DNA of the CDR3: TGTGCCTGGGGGGTCGGGGGACAGGGCAATCAGCCCCAGCATTTT. The variable domain in full, with the rest retrieved from reference TRBV30 and TRBJ1-5, is SQTIHQWPATLVQPVGSPLSLECTVEGTSNPNLYWYRQAAGRGLQLLFYSVGIGQISSEVPQNLSASRPQDRQFILSSKKLLLSDSGFYLCAWGVGGQGNQPQHFGDGTRLSIL.

The chain joins TRBV19 to TRBJ2-3; D is uncertain. The CDR3 spans 15 residues. Per the germline V gene, CDR1 is LNHDA and CDR2 is SQIVND (reference sequence). The ends were cut back, 8 bases at V and 4 bases at J, with 19 bases in the middle. The CDR3 region is CASGEYPRLADTQYF. The CDR3 DNA follows: TGTGCCAGTGGCGAATACCCTAGGCTCGCAGATACGCAGTATTTT.

The chain links TRBV5-6 to TRBJ1-2; 8 bases agree with TRBD1. Germline CDR1 SGHDT, CDR2 YYEEEE. After removal of 1 base from V and 8 bases from J, the junction contained 10 bases not matched to a gene. This CDR3 comprises 15 residues. CDR3: CASSLTGTGLKGYTF. DNA for the CDR3: TGTGCCAGCAGCTTGACCGGGACAGGCCTAAAGGGCTACACCTTC.

This chain joins TRBV11-2 and TRBJ1-1; D is unclear. The CDR3 is made up of 12 amino acids. The V and J ends lost 9 bases and 8 bases respectively, with 16 bases between them. Germline V lookup: CDR1 SGHAT, CDR2 FQNNGV. In DNA, the CDR3 is TGTGCCAGTCGATTAGTGGGCAGGGAAGCTTTCTTT. It encodes CASRLVGREAFF.

J is TRBJ1-2 and V is TRBV5-1; a weak D match, TRBD1 (6 bases). Trimming pared 5 bases from V and 2 bases from J, leaving 13 bases between. The CDR3 is made up of 14 amino acids. Per the germline V gene, CDR1 is SGHRS and CDR2 is YFSETQ. The DNA of the CDR3 is TGCGCCAGCAGAGGACAGCCAGAGAACTATGGCTACACCTTC. The encoded protein is CASRGQPENYGYTF.

The V call is TRBV7-9, the J call TRBJ1-6; TRBD1 aligns across 7 bases. Germline V gives CDR1 SEHNR, CDR2 FQNEAQ (reference sequence). This CDR3 contains 15 residues. V dropped 5 bases and J dropped 5; count of bases not matched to a gene: 6. CDR3 sequence: CASSLLDRDNSPLHF. DNA of the CDR3: TGTGCCAGCAGCCTCCTAGACAGGGATAATTCACCCCTCCACTTT. Drawing the rest from reference TRBV7-9 and TRBJ1-6, the complete variable domain is DTGVSQNPRHKITKRGQNVTFRCDPISEHNRLYWYRQTLGQGPEFLTYFQNEAQLEKSRLLSDRFSAERPKGSFSTLEIQRTEQGDSAMYLCASSLLDRDNSPLHFGNGTRLTVT.

The rearrangement uses TRBV12-5 and TRBJ1-1, with D tentatively TRBD1 (6 bases). The CDR3 covers 15 residues. With 0 bases removed from V and 4 bases from J, the gap between germline ends came to 12 bases. Per the germline V gene, CDR1 is LGHNT and CDR2 is FRNRAP. CDR3 in DNA: TGTGCTAGTGGTTTGGTTTCCGGGGGCTTCACTGAAGCTTTCTTT. Encoded protein: CASGLVSGGFTEAFF.

V is TRBV5-1 and J is TRBJ1-1, with D tentatively TRBD1 (5 bases). In germline, CDR1 is SGHRS, CDR2 YFSETQ. The CDR3 is 13 residues long. V was trimmed by 4 bases and J by 7 bases, leaving 14 bases between them. CDR3 sequence: CASSKLGPGEAFF. The CDR3 nucleotides are TGCGCCAGCAGCAAACTGGGACCGGGTGAAGCTTTCTTT. The entire variable domain, with the rest obtained from reference TRBV5-1 and TRBJ1-1, is as follows: KAGVTQTPRYLIKTRGQQVTLSCSPISGHRSVSWYQQTPGQGLQFLFEYFSETQRNKGNFPGRFSGRQFSNSRSEMNVSTLELGDSALYLCASSKLGPGEAFFGQGTRLTVV.

The chain recombines TRBV7-3 with TRBJ2-3; no reliable D call. This CDR3 has 15 amino acids. V lost 2 bases and J 2 bases, leaving 11 bases between the germline ends. CDR1 and CDR2 (germline): SGHTA, FQGTGA. This chain's CDR3 is CASSLFGGYTDTQYF. As DNA, the CDR3 is TGTGCCAGCAGCTTATTCGGTGGATACACAGATACGCAGTATTTT.

The V gene is TRBV11-1, the J gene TRBJ1-6, with unresolved D. Per the germline V gene, CDR1 is SGHAT and CDR2 is FQDESV (reference sequence). This CDR3 contains 16 residues. V was trimmed by 1 base and J by 3 bases, leaving 10 bases between them. As DNA, the CDR3 is TGTGCCAGCAGCTTAGGATCGGGTTTCTATAATTCACCCCTCCACTTT. The encoded protein is CASSLGSGFYNSPLHF. Looking up the rest from reference TRBV11-1 and TRBJ1-6 gives the full variable domain: EAEVAQSPRYKITEKSQAVAFWCDPISGHATLYWYRQILGQGPELLVQFQDESVVDDSQLPKDRFSAERLKGVDSTLKIQPAELGDSAMYLCASSLGSGFYNSPLHFGNGTRLTVT.

The rearrangement links TRBV9 to TRBJ1-6; TRBD1 matches 7 bases. The junction had 9 bases not matched to a gene; V was cut back by 3 bases and J by 9 bases. CDR3 length equals 15 residues. The V gene's germline CDR1 is SGDLS and CDR2 YYNGEE. The CDR3 nucleotides are TGTGCCAGCAGCGCCCAGGGGGGGATCAGTTCACCCCTCCACTTT. Translated, it gives CASSAQGGISSPLHF. Together with reference TRBV9 and TRBJ1-6, the CDR3 gives the full variable domain: DSGVTQTPKHLITATGQRVTLRCSPRSGDLSVYWYQQSLDQGLQFLIQYYNGEERAKGNILERFSAQQFPDLHSELNLSSLELGDSALYFCASSAQGGISSPLHFGNGTRLTVT.

This clone was recorded once. The chain links TRBV27 to TRBJ2-7; possibly TRBD1 for D (6 bases). The V gene lost 4 bases and the J gene lost 2 bases, with 15 bases spanning the gap. Looked up from germline, CDR1 is MNHEY and CDR2 is SMNVEV (reference sequence). This CDR3 region has 15 residues. The CDR3 coding sequence is TGTGCCAGCAGTTCTAAGGGGGTTTGGACCTACGAGCAGTACTTC. Its translation: CASSSKGVWTYEQYF.

V gene TRBV18 combines with J gene TRBJ2-3; TRBD2 aligns across 8 bases. CDR1 is KGHSH and CDR2 is LQKENI in the germline V gene. V was clipped by 3 bases and J by 2 bases; unmatched bases: 7. The CDR3 has 16 residues. As DNA, the CDR3 is TGTGCCAGCTCACCGATAGCGGGGCGCTACACAGATACGCAGTATTTT. Its translation is CASSPIAGRYTDTQYF.

This chain uses TRBV13 with TRBJ2-3; TRBD2 aligns across 11 bases. With V trimmed by 5 bases and J by 6 bases, 13 bases remained unmatched. The CDR3 loop spans 17 amino acids. Germline-derived CDR1 and CDR2 are PRHDT and FYEKMQ (reference sequence). CDR3 in DNA: TGTGCCAGCAGCAACCCCCACCTAGCGGGGGGTCTTGATACGCAGTATTTT. Residues: CASSNPHLAGGLDTQYF.

This chain links TRBV10-2 with TRBJ1-5, with 7 bases that match TRBD1. In germline, CDR1 is WSHSY, CDR2 SAAADI. Trimming removed 6 bases from V and 3 bases from J; junction bases left unmatched: 5. The CDR3 loop spans 14 amino acids. This CDR3 reads CASRGRGTNQPQHF. The CDR3 nucleotides read TGCGCCAGCAGGGGCAGGGGGACCAATCAGCCCCAGCATTTT.

J is TRBJ1-1 and V is TRBV29-1; tentatively, D is TRBD1 (5 bases). V shed 8 bases and J shed 7 bases, with 17 bases lying between them. The CDR3 spans 12 residues. Germline CDR1 and CDR2: SQVTM and ANQGSEA. The CDR3 DNA is TGCAGCATAATCCGGGACGAACTTGAAGCTTTCTTT. Protein: CSIIRDELEAFF.

The rearrangement uses TRBV19 and TRBJ1-1; 8 bases fit TRBD1. This CDR3 is 15 amino acids long. V lost 3 bases and J lost 3; bases outside the gene matches: 6. The germline V gene encodes CDR1 LNHDA and CDR2 SQIVND (reference sequence). Written as DNA, the CDR3 is TGTGCCAGTAGTATGGGTACAGGGGGTCACACTGAAGCTTTCTTT. It codes for CASSMGTGGHTEAFF.

The chain is built from TRBV19 and TRBJ2-7; D remains unclear. Germline V CDR1 and CDR2: LNHDA, SQIVND (reference sequence). The CDR3 length is 16 residues. V lost 4 bases and J lost 5, with 21 bases in between. The CDR3 sequence: CASSKTLGTSIHEQYF. The DNA for the CDR3 is TGTGCCAGTAGTAAAACCCTTGGAACATCGATACACGAGCAGTACTTC.

The chain couples TRBV28 to TRBJ1-6; TRBD1 matches at 9 bases. This CDR3 is 14 amino acids long. Unmatched junction bases numbered 5, after V lost 7 bases and J lost 7 bases. CDR1 MDHEN and CDR2 SYDVKM come from the germline V gene. CDR3 residues: CASTTGQGNSPLHF. In DNA form, the CDR3 reads TGTGCCAGCACCACGGGACAGGGCAATTCACCCCTCCACTTT.

The chain carries TRBV29-1 and TRBJ2-7; 8 bases match TRBD1. J lost 4 bases, V lost 6 bases, and 5 bases had no gene match. The CDR3 is made up of 12 amino acids. Germline CDR1 and CDR2: SQVTM and ANQGSEA. CDR3: CSVGTGTYEQYF. The CDR3 DNA follows: TGCAGCGTAGGGACAGGAACTTACGAGCAGTACTTC.